A selection of T cell receptor beta chains follows, all from one sample in a study of PD-1 blockade in classical Hodgkin lymphoma. Repertoires were generated with immunoSEQ multiplex PCR, while TCRdb's copy carries only in-frame clones and drops some. The sample lists around 20,000 clones, approximately 80% occurring once. The sequences come from peripheral blood mononuclear cells (PBMCs), collected before the fourth cycle of nivolumab. These receptors all stem from a human donor with classical Hodgkin lymphoma. The CDR3 runs from the conserved cysteine through the conserved F or W. The D gene is left open where the match is weak. The listing skips clone size in some rows; elsewhere it reads once, few, many or a size class.

abundance	j_gene	d_gene	v_gene	CDR3nt	CDR3aa
-	TRBJ2-1	-	TRBV4-1	TGCGCCAGCAGCCATCCTATCTACAATGAGCAGTTCTTC	CASSHPIYNEQFF
-	TRBJ2-3	TRBD2	TRBV5-1	TGCGCCAGCAGCTTGGAGGGTAGCGGGGGTAGAGATACGCAGTATTTT	CASSLEGSGGRDTQYF
-	TRBJ2-3	TRBD2	TRBV9	TGTGCCAGCAGCGCGAGCGGGCCCAGGCAACTAGCGGGAGCCATAGATACGCAGTATTTT	CASSASGPRQLAGAIDTQYF
-	TRBJ2-7	-	TRBV2	TGTGCCAGCAGTAAACCAGGGGTCCCACTCTACGAGCAGTACTTC	CASSKPGVPLYEQYF
-	TRBJ2-2	-	TRBV4-1	TGCGCCAGCAGCCCGAGCAGAGACACCGGGGAGCTGTTTTTT	CASSPSRDTGELFF
-	TRBJ2-7	TRBD1	TRBV7-8	TGTGCCAGCAGCCCCCGACAGGGCCGCTTGGGAGAGCAGTACTTC	CASSPRQGRLGEQYF
-	TRBJ2-1	TRBD2	TRBV10-1	TGCGCCAGCAGTCGAGCGGGAAATAATGAGCAGTTCTTC	CASSRAGNNEQFF
once	TRBJ2-3	-	TRBV27	TGTGCCAGCAGTTCTTTCACAGATACGCAGTATTTT	CASSSFTDTQYF
-	TRBJ1-5	-	TRBV29-1	TGCAGCGTTGCCGGGGGGGTCGATCAGCCCCAGCATTTT	CSVAGGVDQPQHF
-	TRBJ1-1	-	TRBV2	TGTGCCAGCAGTGGACCGGGACAGAACACTGAAGCTTTCTTT	CASSGPGQNTEAFF
-	TRBJ2-7	-	TRBV2	TGTGCCAGCATCCAGGCCCTCTCCTACGAGCAGTACTTC	CASIQALSYEQYF
-	TRBJ1-1	-	TRBV5-4	TGTGCCAGCAGCTTGGAGAGGGCAGGAGCTTTCTTT	CASSLERAGAFF
-	TRBJ2-1	-	TRBV7-6	TGTGCCAGCAGCTTGGTAGCGAGTCAGCAGTTCTTC	CASSLVASQQFF
-	TRBJ2-5	TRBD2	TRBV25-1	TGTGCCAGCAGTGAAGCGTTAGCGGGGGTGGAGACCCAGTACTTC	CASSEALAGVETQYF
-	TRBJ1-4	-	TRBV11-2	TGTGCCAGCAGCCCCCCGGGTGAAAAACTGTTTTTT	CASSPPGEKLFF
-	TRBJ1-5	TRBD1	TRBV28	TGTGCCAGCAGTCTTATGCAGGGGGCCCGTGCGCCCCAGCATTTT	CASSLMQGARAPQHF
once	TRBJ2-5	-	TRBV4-3	TGCGCCAGCAGCCAAGATATGACAGACCAAGAGACCCAGTACTTC	CASSQDMTDQETQYF
few	TRBJ2-2	TRBD1	TRBV5-4	TGTGCCAGCAGCTTGGGACCGGTATGGGACAGGATATCGAACACCGGGGAGCTGTTTTTT	CASSLGPVWDRISNTGELFF
-	TRBJ2-2	-	TRBV7-9	TGTGCCAGCATTTGGGCCGGGGAGCTGTTTTTT	CASIWAGELFF
-	TRBJ1-2	TRBD1	TRBV27	TGTGCCAGCAGGTCGACAGGGCGCTATGGCTACACCTTC	CASRSTGRYGYTF
once	TRBJ2-7	TRBD2	TRBV29-1	TGCAGCGTTGTCCCAGCGGGAGTCTACGAGCAGTACTTC	CSVVPAGVYEQYF
-	TRBJ2-7	TRBD2	TRBV7-2	TGTGCCAGCAGCTCGGGACTAGCGGGGGCCGCGTACTTC	CASSSGLAGAAYF
-	TRBJ2-3	-	TRBV5-4	TGTGCCAGCAGCTTGGCCCCCGATACGCAGTATTTT	CASSLAPDTQYF
-	TRBJ1-1	-	TRBV10-3	TGTGCCATCAGACGAGGGGAGGTAACTGAAGCTTTCTTT	CAIRRGEVTEAFF
-	TRBJ2-5	-	TRBV4-2	TGTGCCAGCAGCCAAGAGACTCTTGCCGAGACCCAGTACTTC	CASSQETLAETQYF
-	TRBJ2-5	TRBD1	TRBV6-5	TGTGCCAGCAGTTACTCGACGGGACAGTGGGAGACCCAGTACTTC	CASSYSTGQWETQYF
-	TRBJ2-7	-	TRBV28	TGTGCCAGCAGTTTATCGGAGCTCTACGAGCAGTACTTC	CASSLSELYEQYF
-	TRBJ2-2	-	TRBV4-3	TGCGCCAGCAGCCAAGGCAGGGTCACCGGGGAGCTGTTTTTT	CASSQGRVTGELFF
-	TRBJ2-1	TRBD2	TRBV4-2	TGTGCCAGCAGAGACCGATCCGGGACTAGCGACAATGAGCAGTTCTTC	CASRDRSGTSDNEQFF
-	TRBJ2-3	-	TRBV7-8	TGTGCCAGCAGCTATAGCGGAGTCAGCACAGATACGCAGTATTTT	CASSYSGVSTDTQYF
-	TRBJ1-2	TRBD1	TRBV5-6	TGTGCCAGCAGCTGGGACAGGGGTCGTGGCTACACCTTC	CASSWDRGRGYTF
-	TRBJ2-2	-	TRBV12-5	TGTGCTAGTGGTTTGTACCCGGGGCTCCCACCTAACACCGGGGAGCTGTTTTTT	CASGLYPGLPPNTGELFF
once	TRBJ2-7	-	TRBV6-1	TGTGCCAGCAGTAGACAGGAGAACGGGGTCTACGAGCAGTACTTC	CASSRQENGVYEQYF
once	TRBJ1-1	TRBD1	TRBV9	TGTGCCAGCAGCGTAGGGAGTTCGGGCAGGGGGATCATGAACACTGAAGCTTTCTTT	CASSVGSSGRGIMNTEAFF
once	TRBJ2-2	-	TRBV7-6	TGTGCCAGCAGCTCAGAGACCGGGGAGCTGTTTTTT	CASSSETGELFF
-	TRBJ2-2	-	TRBV5-1	TGCGCCAGCAGCTTGGAGGTCACCGGGGAGCTGTTTTTT	CASSLEVTGELFF
-	TRBJ1-3	-	TRBV28	TGTGCCAGCAAAGGACAACTGTCTGGAAACACCATATATTTT	CASKGQLSGNTIYF
-	TRBJ2-5	TRBD1	TRBV10-3	TGTGCCATCAGGGGCACAGGGGGCGAGGGGGAGACCCAGTACTTC	CAIRGTGGEGETQYF
-	TRBJ2-7	-	TRBV9	TGTGCCAGCAGCGTAGATGGGGGGGCCGACTCCTACGAGCAGTACTTC	CASSVDGGADSYEQYF
-	TRBJ2-1	-	TRBV10-1	TGCGCCAGCAGTGCCGGGAGCACCTACAATGAGCAGTTCTTC	CASSAGSTYNEQFF
few	TRBJ2-2	-	TRBV7-7	TGTGCCAGCAGCTTATCCCCCGGGGGGCAGAACACCGGGGAGCTGTTTTTT	CASSLSPGGQNTGELFF
-	TRBJ2-5	-	TRBV11-2	TGTGCCAGCAGCTTGTCTAGCTTAGAGACCCAGTACTTC	CASSLSSLETQYF
few	TRBJ2-2	-	TRBV7-3	TGTGCCAGCAGCTCGGGTACGGATTCTACCGGGGAGCTGTTTTTT	CASSSGTDSTGELFF
-	TRBJ1-1	-	TRBV19	TGTGCCAGTAGTAGCTCTCTGGCAGGGCAGAACACTGAAGCTTTCTTT	CASSSSLAGQNTEAFF
-	TRBJ2-3	TRBD2	TRBV5-4	TGTGCCAGTCGGACTAGCGGGGTGGCGGAGGTGCAGTATTTT	CASRTSGVAEVQYF
-	TRBJ2-7	TRBD1	TRBV2	TGTGCCAGCAGGGACTGGACAGGGGCCCTCGAGCAGTACTTC	CASRDWTGALEQYF
-	TRBJ2-1	-	TRBV9	TGTGCCAGCAGCGGACAGACACGGTCGAATGAGCAGTTCTTC	CASSGQTRSNEQFF
-	TRBJ2-5	-	TRBV19	TGTGCCAGTAGCATGACAAGCCAAACCTGGGAGACCCAGTACTTC	CASSMTSQTWETQYF
-	TRBJ2-1	TRBD2	TRBV2	TGTGCCAGCAGTGAAGGGACTAGCCCCTACAATGAGCAGTTCTTC	CASSEGTSPYNEQFF
-	TRBJ2-7	TRBD1	TRBV7-3	TGTGCCAGCAGCCTCAACCGGGACAGGGGCTACGAGCAGTACTTC	CASSLNRDRGYEQYF
few	TRBJ2-1	-	TRBV15	TGTGCCACCGCCTCATTTGGGGCTCCCTCCTACAATGAGCAGTTCTTC	CATASFGAPSYNEQFF
-	TRBJ1-3	-	TRBV25-1	TGTGCCAGCAGTGCCTCTACCGCGGCCCTATATTTT	CASSASTAALYF
once	TRBJ2-1	TRBD2	TRBV29-1	TGCAGCGTTGATGAGGCGGTCCGGGGGGGACGGTTCTTC	CSVDEAVRGGRFF